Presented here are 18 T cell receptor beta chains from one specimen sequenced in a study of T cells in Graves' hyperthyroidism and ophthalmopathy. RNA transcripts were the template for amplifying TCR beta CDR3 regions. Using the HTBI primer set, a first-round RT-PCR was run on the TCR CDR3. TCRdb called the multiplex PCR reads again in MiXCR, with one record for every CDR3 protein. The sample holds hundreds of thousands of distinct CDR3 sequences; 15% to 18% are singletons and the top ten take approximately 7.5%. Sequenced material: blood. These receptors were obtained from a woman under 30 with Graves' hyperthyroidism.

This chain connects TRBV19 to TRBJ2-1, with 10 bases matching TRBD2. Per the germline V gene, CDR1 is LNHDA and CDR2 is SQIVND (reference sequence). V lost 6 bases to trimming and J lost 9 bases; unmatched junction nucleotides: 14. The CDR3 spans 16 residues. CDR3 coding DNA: TGTGCCAGTAGGCCACTTTCGAGCGGGAGGGCCGCTGAGCAGTTCTTC. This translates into CASRPLSSGRAAEQFF.

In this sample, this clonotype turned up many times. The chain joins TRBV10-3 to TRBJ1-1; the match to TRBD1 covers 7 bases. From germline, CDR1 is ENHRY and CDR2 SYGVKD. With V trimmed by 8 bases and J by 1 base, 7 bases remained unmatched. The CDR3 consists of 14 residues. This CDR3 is CAIGPGGTNTEAFF. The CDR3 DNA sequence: TGTGCCATCGGCCCAGGGGGGACGAACACTGAAGCTTTCTTT.

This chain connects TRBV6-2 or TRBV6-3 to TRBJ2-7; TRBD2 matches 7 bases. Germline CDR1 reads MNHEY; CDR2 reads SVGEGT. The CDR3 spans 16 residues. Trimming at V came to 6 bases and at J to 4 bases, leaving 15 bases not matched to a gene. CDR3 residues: CASRRPTWRERYEQYF. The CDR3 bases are TGTGCCAGCAGAAGACCGACCTGGCGGGAGAGGTACGAGCAGTACTTC.

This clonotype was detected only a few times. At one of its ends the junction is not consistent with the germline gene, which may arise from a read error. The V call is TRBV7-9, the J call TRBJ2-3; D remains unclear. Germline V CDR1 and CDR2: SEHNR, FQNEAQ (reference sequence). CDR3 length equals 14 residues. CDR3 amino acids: CANSPGSATDTQYF. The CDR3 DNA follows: TGTGCCAACAGCCCTGGGTCAGCGACAGATACGCAGTATTTT.

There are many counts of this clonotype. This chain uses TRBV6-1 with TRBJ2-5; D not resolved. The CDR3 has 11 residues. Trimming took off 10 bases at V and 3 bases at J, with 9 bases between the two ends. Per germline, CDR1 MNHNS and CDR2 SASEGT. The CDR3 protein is CATRHEETQYF. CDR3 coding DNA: TGTGCCACACGACACGAAGAGACCCAGTACTTC.

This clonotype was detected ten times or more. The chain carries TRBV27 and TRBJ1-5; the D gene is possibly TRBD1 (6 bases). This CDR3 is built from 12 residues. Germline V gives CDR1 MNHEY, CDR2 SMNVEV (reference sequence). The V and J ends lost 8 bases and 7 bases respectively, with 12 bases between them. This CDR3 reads CASGGIRQPQHF. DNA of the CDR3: TGTGCCAGCGGGGGCATTCGGCAGCCCCAGCATTTT.

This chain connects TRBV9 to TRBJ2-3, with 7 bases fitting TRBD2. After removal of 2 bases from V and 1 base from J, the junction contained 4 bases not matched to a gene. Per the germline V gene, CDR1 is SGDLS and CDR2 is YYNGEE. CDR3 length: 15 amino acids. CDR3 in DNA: TGTGCCAGCAGCGTCCTGGGGGGGGGCACAGATACGCAGTATTTT. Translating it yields CASSVLGGGTDTQYF.

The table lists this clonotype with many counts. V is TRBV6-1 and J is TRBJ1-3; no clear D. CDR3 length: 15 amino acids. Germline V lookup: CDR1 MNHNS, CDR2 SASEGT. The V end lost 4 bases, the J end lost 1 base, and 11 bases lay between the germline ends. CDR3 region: CASSVVRASGNTIYF. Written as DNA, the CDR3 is TGTGCCAGCAGTGTAGTGAGAGCATCTGGAAACACCATATATTTT.

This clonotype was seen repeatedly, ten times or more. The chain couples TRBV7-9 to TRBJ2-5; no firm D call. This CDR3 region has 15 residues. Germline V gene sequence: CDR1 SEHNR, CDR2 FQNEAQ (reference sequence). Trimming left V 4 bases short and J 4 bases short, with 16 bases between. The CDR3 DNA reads TGTGCCAGCAGCTGGGCCGGGTCCACCCGAGAGACCCAGTACTTC. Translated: CASSWAGSTRETQYF.

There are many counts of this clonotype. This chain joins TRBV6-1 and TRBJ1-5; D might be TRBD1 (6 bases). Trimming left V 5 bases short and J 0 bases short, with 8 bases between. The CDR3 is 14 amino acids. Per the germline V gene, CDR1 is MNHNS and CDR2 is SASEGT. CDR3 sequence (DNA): TGTGCCAGCAGTTCACAGGGTAGCAATCAGCCCCAGCATTTT. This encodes CASSSQGSNQPQHF.

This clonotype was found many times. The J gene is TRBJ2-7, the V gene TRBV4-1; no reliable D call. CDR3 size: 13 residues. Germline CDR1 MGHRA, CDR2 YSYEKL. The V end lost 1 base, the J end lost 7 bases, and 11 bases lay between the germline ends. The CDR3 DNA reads TGCGCCAGCAGCCAAGGCCTGACTGGGGAGCAGTACTTC. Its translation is CASSQGLTGEQYF.

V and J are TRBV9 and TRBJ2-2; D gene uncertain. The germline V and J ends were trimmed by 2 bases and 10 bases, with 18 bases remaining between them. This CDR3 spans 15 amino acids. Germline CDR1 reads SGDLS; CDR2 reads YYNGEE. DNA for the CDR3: TGTGCCAGCAGCGTGGACGATGGGCTCGCCGAGGAGCTGTTTTTT. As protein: CASSVDDGLAEELFF.

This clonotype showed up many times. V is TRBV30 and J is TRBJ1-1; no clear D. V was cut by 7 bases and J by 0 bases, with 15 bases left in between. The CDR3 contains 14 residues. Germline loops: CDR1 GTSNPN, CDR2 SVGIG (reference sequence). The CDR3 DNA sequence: TGTGCCTACAAGAGGAGGTCCATGAACACTGAAGCTTTCTTT. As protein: CAYKRRSMNTEAFF. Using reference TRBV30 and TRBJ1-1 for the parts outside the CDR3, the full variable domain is SQTIHQWPATLVQPVGSPLSLECTVEGTSNPNLYWYRQAAGRGLQLLFYSVGIGQISSEVPQNLSASRPQDRQFILSSKKLLLSDSGFYLCAYKRRSMNTEAFFGQGTRLTVV.

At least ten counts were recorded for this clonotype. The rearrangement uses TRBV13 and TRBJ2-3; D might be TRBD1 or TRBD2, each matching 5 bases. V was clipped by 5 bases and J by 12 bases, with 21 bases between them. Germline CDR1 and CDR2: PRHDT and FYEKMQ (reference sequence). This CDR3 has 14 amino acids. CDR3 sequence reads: CASSPGFYEGIQYF. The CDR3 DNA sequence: TGTGCCAGCAGCCCAGGGTTCTACGAGGGGATACAGTATTTT.

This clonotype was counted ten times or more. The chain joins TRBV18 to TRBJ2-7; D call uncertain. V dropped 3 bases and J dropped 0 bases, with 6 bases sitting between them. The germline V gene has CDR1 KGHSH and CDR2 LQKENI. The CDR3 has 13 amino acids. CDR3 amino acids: CASSPASSYEQYF. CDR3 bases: TGTGCCAGCTCACCGGCGAGCTCCTACGAGCAGTACTTC.

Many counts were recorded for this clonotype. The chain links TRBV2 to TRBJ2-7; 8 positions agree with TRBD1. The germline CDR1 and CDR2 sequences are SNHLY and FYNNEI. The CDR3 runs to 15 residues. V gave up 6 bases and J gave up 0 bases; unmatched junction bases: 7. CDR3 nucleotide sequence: TGTGCCAGCAGAAAGGACAGGGCCGCCTCCTACGAGCAGTACTTC. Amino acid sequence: CASRKDRAASYEQYF.

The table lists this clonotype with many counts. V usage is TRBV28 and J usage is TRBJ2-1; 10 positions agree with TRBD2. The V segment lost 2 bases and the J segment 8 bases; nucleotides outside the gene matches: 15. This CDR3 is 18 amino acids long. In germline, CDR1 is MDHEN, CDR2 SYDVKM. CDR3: CASSLLPRPSGREYEQFF. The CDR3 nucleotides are TGTGCCAGCAGTTTACTTCCTCGTCCTAGCGGGAGAGAGTATGAGCAGTTCTTC. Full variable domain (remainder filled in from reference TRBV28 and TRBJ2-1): DVKVTQSSRYLVKRTGEKVFLECVQDMDHENMFWYRQDPGLGLRLIYFSYDVKMKEKGDIPEGYSVSREKKERFSLILESASTNQTSMYLCASSLLPRPSGREYEQFFGPGTRLTVL.

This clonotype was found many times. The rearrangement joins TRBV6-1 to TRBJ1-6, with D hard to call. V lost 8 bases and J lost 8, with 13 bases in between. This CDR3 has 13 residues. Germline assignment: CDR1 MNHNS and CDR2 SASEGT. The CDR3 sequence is CASLKQLDSPLHF. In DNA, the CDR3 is TGTGCCAGCTTAAAACAGCTTGATTCACCCCTCCACTTT.